This note documents a single T cell receptor (beta chain) sequence. J gave up 4 bases and V 4 bases, and 5 bases lay outside the gene matches. The CDR3 covers 15 residues. Germline lookup yields CDR1 SGHDN and CDR2 FVKESK. Per the original data handling: It was from reference gene primer amplification that nucleated cell counts were estimated. Profiling relied on immunoSEQ multiplex PCR, and the TCRdb table lists in-frame clones only, not all of them. Clone size and the V and J calls come from that table; the DNA yielded D and trimming. Among approximately 94,000 clones, about 80% were seen once, and the ten largest hold over 10%. This record belongs to a study of blood T cell repertoires in COVID-19. Study-level background: The study drew acute and convalescent COVID-19 samples from the United States, Italy and Spain. T cells, B-cell-depleted T cells, or PBMCs supplied cDNA or gDNA.

The J gene is TRBJ2-3, the V gene TRBV14, with 10 bases matching TRBD2. The TCR comes from a woman between 65 and 79 years old with acute or convalescent COVID-19. The sequenced sample consisted of peripheral blood. Here the CDR3 DNA reads TGTGCCAGCAGCCCGCAGCGGGGGGGCTCAGATACGCAGTATTTT. Amino acids: CASSPQRGGSDTQYF.